These T cell receptor beta chains were read from a single sample in a study of blood T cell repertoires in COVID-19. Only in-frame clones appear in the TCRdb table, and some are missing; sequencing was by immunoSEQ multiplex PCR. The sample records a few hundred thousand clones, over 75% being singletons. What was sequenced was PBMCs or T cells enriched from blood (not recorded which). The receptors derive from a woman younger than 30 who had recovered from COVID-19. Each CDR3 is given with its conserved first and last residue. A D gene is named only where the DNA matches it firmly. A row's size may be missing; if present it is once, few, many or a size class.

clone size,J gene,V gene,D gene,CDR3 DNA,CDR3 protein
-,TRBJ1-2,TRBV10-3,TRBD1,TGTGCCATCAGGGACCCAAGGACAGGGAAGGATGGCTACACCTTC,CAIRDPRTGKDGYTF
-,TRBJ1-3,TRBV11-2,TRBD1,TGTGCCAGCAGCCTAGGGACAGGGACGGGAAACACCATATATTTT,CASSLGTGTGNTIYF
-,TRBJ2-1,TRBV13,-,TGTGCCAGCAGCTTAGGGACTCGTGAGCAGTTCTTC,CASSLGTREQFF
-,TRBJ2-2,TRBV5-1,-,TGCGCCAGCAGCTTGGTTTTAGGGGATACCGGGGAGCTGTTTTTT,CASSLVLGDTGELFF
-,TRBJ2-6,TRBV2,-,TGTGCCACGAACAGGGTCTCTGGGGCCAACGTCCTGACTTTC,CATNRVSGANVLTF
few,TRBJ2-2,TRBV9,-,TGTGCCAGCAGCAAAAGCCCGGACAGAAGAACGAACACCGGGGAGCTGTTTTTT,CASSKSPDRRTNTGELFF
-,TRBJ1-1,TRBV25-1,-,TGTGCCAGCGTTCTAAACACTGAAGCTTTCTTT,CASVLNTEAFF
-,TRBJ1-2,TRBV5-5,-,TGTGCCAGCAGCTTGGAGGGAGTTGGCTACACCTTC,CASSLEGVGYTF
once,TRBJ1-5,TRBV16,TRBD1,TGTGCCAGCAGCCAAGGGGGACAGGGGAAAGGCAATCAGCCCCAGCATTTT,CASSQGGQGKGNQPQHF
-,TRBJ1-6,TRBV6-1,-,TGTGCCAGCAGTGAAGATCTATTTGGACCGGGAGGGAATTCACCCCTCCACTTT,CASSEDLFGPGGNSPLHF
-,TRBJ1-1,TRBV12-3/TRBV12-4,-,TGTGCCAGCAGTTTTAACAGAAACACTGAAGCTTTCTTT,CASSFNRNTEAFF
-,TRBJ2-5,TRBV11-2,TRBD2,TGTGCCAGCAGCTTAGGACTAGCGGGGAGGAGAGAGACCCAGTACTTC,CASSLGLAGRRETQYF
-,TRBJ1-2,TRBV28,-,TGTGCCAGCGGCCGCAACTATGGCTACACCTTC,CASGRNYGYTF
-,TRBJ1-5,TRBV6-5,TRBD1,TGTGCCAGCAGTTCATACCCGGGACAGAATCAGCCCCAGCATTTT,CASSSYPGQNQPQHF
-,TRBJ2-2,TRBV24-1,-,TGTGCCACCCGCGGAGGGAACACCGGGGAGCTGTTTTTT,CATRGGNTGELFF
-,TRBJ1-6,TRBV30,TRBD1,TGTGCCTGGAGTGTAACAGGGGATTCACCCCTCCACTTT,CAWSVTGDSPLHF
-,TRBJ2-1,TRBV5-1,-,TGCGCCAGCAGCTTGGGTGAAGCGAATGAGCAGTTCTTC,CASSLGEANEQFF
few,TRBJ1-1,TRBV12-3/TRBV12-4,TRBD1,TGTGCCAGCAGCTGGGACAGGGGCACTGAAGCTTTCTTT,CASSWDRGTEAFF
-,TRBJ1-2,TRBV7-6,TRBD1,TGTGCCAGCAGCGGTGAGACAGGGGCCTATGGCTACACCTTC,CASSGETGAYGYTF
-,TRBJ1-1,TRBV5-1,-,TGCGCCAGCAGCTTTAGGGAGACAAAAAACACTGAAGCTTTCTTT,CASSFRETKNTEAFF
few,TRBJ1-2,TRBV2,-,TGTGCCAGCAACAGCAACTATGGCTACACCTTC,CASNSNYGYTF
-,TRBJ1-2,TRBV18,-,TGTGCCAGCTCACCCCTCCCGCAACAGGGCCCCAACTATGGCTACACCTTC,CASSPLPQQGPNYGYTF
-,TRBJ2-5,TRBV9,TRBD2,TGTGCCAGCAGCATAGGACTAGCGGGAGGGAAAGAGACCCAGTACTTC,CASSIGLAGGKETQYF
-,TRBJ1-2,TRBV4-1,-,TGCGCCAGCAGCGCCCGAGCGGACAGTGACTATGGCTACACCTTC,CASSARADSDYGYTF
-,TRBJ2-1,TRBV6-5,-,TGTGCCAGCAGACCCGGGACATTATACAATGAGCAGTTCTTC,CASRPGTLYNEQFF
once,TRBJ2-5,TRBV4-1,TRBD1,TGCGCCAGCAGCCATGTGCGGGACAGGGGTGAGACCCAGTACTTC,CASSHVRDRGETQYF
-,TRBJ1-4,TRBV7-9,-,TGTGCCAGCAGCTTAGGTGGGAGCGAAAAACTGTTTTTT,CASSLGGSEKLFF
-,TRBJ2-5,TRBV5-1,TRBD1,TGCGCCAGCAGCACCACAGGGGGAGGTTGGGAGACCCAGTACTTC,CASSTTGGGWETQYF
-,TRBJ2-7,TRBV29-1,TRBD2,TGCAGCGTCCAGAAGGGACTAGCGAGCGAGCAGTACTTC,CSVQKGLASEQYF
-,TRBJ1-5,TRBV5-1,-,TGCGCCAGCAGCTTGGACGGGGGCAATCAGCCCCAGCATTTT,CASSLDGGNQPQHF
-,TRBJ1-2,TRBV18,TRBD1,TGTGCCAGCTCACCACTCAGGGACAGTCTATTAGGCTACACCTTC,CASSPLRDSLLGYTF